The clone carrying this TCR beta chain was picked up many times. The data stem from a study of regulatory T cells in long-lasting Graves disease. Germline assignment: CDR1 DFQATT and CDR2 SNEGSKA (reference sequence). The junction had 6 bases not matched to a gene; V was cut back by 6 bases and J by 3 bases. The CDR3 is 14 residues long. Indicated time point: newly diagnosed GD, antithyroid drugs for less than 3 months. From PBMCs, RNA was extracted and then used to make the TCR library. Graves' disease diagnosis used American Thyroid Association guidelines. Building the TCR beta libraries relied on iRepertoire HTBI primers, and CDR3 regions underwent Arm-PCR. TCRdb ran MiXCR on the multiplex PCR reads and lists one entry per CDR3 protein. Of about 420,000 distinct CDR3 sequences listed, around 17% are singletons. The sample also formed part of further work on T cells in Graves' hyperthyroidism and ophthalmopathy.

This rearrangement joins TRBV20-1 to TRBJ2-1, with 9 bases that match TRBD2. The sequence came from a young woman with Graves disease. This material consisted of peripheral blood mononuclear cells (PBMCs), taken at new diagnosis, from a patient treated with antithyroid drugs. CDR3 protein: CSAGSGRDYNEQFF. The DNA of the CDR3 is TGCAGTGCGGGTAGCGGGAGAGACTACAATGAGCAGTTCTTC.